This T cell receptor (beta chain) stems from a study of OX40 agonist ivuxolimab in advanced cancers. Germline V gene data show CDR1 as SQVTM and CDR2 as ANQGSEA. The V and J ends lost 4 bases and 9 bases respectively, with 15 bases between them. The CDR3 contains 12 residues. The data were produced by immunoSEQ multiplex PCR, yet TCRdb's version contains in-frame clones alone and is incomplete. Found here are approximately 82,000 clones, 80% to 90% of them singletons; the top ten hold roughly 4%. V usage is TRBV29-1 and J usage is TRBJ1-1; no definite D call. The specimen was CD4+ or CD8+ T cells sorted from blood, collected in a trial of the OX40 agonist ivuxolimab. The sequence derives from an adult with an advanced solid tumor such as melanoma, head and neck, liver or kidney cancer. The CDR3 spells CSVVGLGLKAFF. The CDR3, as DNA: TGCAGCGTTGTGGGCCTCGGGCTGAAAGCTTTCTTT.